These 20 T cell receptor beta chains were sequenced from one sample in a study of cytomegalovirus exposure and HLA in healthy donors (dated by TCRdb to the late 2010s). Library preparation was by the immunoSEQ multiplex PCR assay. For the multiplex PCR, a mixture combining 60 forward primers for TCR Vbeta segments and 13 reverse primers for TCR Jbeta segments was used. This is the immuneACCESS table as TCRdb keeps it, with only in-frame sequences that have V and J called. A part of the clones is gone; compared with another copy, unresolved V genes explain less than half, and the rest is unexplained. For this sample there are approximately 120,000 clones; more than 75% appear just once. About 13% of the sample lies in the top ten. Source material: PBMCs. Every receptor here comes from a woman aged 55-70 years in good health and CMV-seropositive.

The chain links TRBV7-6 to TRBJ2-2, with a tentative D call TRBD2 (6 bases). The length of the CDR3 is 16 residues. Germline loops: CDR1 SGHVS, CDR2 FNYEAQ. The V gene lost 0 bases and the J gene lost 1 base, with 9 bases spanning the gap. DNA of the CDR3: TGTGCCAGCAGCTTAGCAGGAGGGGAGAACACCGGGGAGCTGTTTTTT. It is translated as CASSLAGGENTGELFF.

This chain connects TRBV11-1 to TRBJ2-7, with D perhaps matching TRBD2 (6 bases). The germline V gene has CDR1 SGHAT and CDR2 FQDESV (reference sequence). The CDR3 sequence is 13 residues long. Trimming removed 5 bases from V and 2 bases from J, with 10 bases in between. Here the CDR3 reads CASSLLAPYEQYF. In nucleotides, the CDR3 is TGTGCCAGCAGCCTACTAGCTCCCTACGAGCAGTACTTC. Complete variable domain (other parts from reference TRBV11-1 and TRBJ2-7): EAEVAQSPRYKITEKSQAVAFWCDPISGHATLYWYRQILGQGPELLVQFQDESVVDDSQLPKDRFSAERLKGVDSTLKIQPAELGDSAMYLCASSLLAPYEQYFGPGTRLTVT.

This sequence joins TRBV6-5 and TRBJ1-3; the D is unclear. Germline CDR1 and CDR2: MNHEY and SVGAGI. CDR3 length equals 15 residues. With 2 bases removed from V and 1 base from J, the gap between germline ends came to 9 bases. CDR3 region: CASSYGGSSGNTIYF. The CDR3 DNA follows: TGTGCCAGCAGTTACGGAGGGTCTTCTGGAAACACCATATATTTT.

This chain connects TRBV5-1 to TRBJ2-7, with D possibly being TRBD1 (5 bases). V shed 5 bases and J shed 4 bases, with 13 bases lying between them. CDR1 is SGHRS, CDR2 YFSETQ, per germline. This CDR3 has 13 residues. CDR3 nucleotide sequence: TGCGCCAGCAGAGGGGTTAAGATTTACGAGCAGTACTTC. It specifies CASRGVKIYEQYF. Drawing the rest from reference TRBV5-1 and TRBJ2-7, the complete variable domain is KAGVTQTPRYLIKTRGQQVTLSCSPISGHRSVSWYQQTPGQGLQFLFEYFSETQRNKGNFPGRFSGRQFSNSRSEMNVSTLELGDSALYLCASRGVKIYEQYFGPGTRLTVT.

V and J are TRBV6-5 and TRBJ2-5, with 14 bases fitting TRBD2. Trimming at V came to 2 bases and at J to 3 bases, leaving 2 bases not matched to a gene. The CDR3 runs 16 residues. The germline V gene encodes CDR1 MNHEY and CDR2 SVGAGI. The DNA for the CDR3 is TGTGCCAGCAGTTACACGGGACTAGCGGGAGAAGAGACCCAGTACTTC. Translating it yields CASSYTGLAGEETQYF.

This chain joins TRBV6-1 and TRBJ2-1, with TRBD2 matching over 8 bases. Per germline, CDR1 MNHNS and CDR2 SASEGT. J was trimmed by 5 bases and V by 6 bases; bases with no gene match: 9. The CDR3 sequence is 15 residues long. In DNA, the CDR3 is TGTGCCAGCAGCTCCGGGAGGGTCACGGACAATGAGCAGTTCTTC. Amino acid sequence: CASSSGRVTDNEQFF.

The chain is built from TRBV27 and TRBJ2-7; 9 bases match TRBD1. The CDR3 covers 16 residues. Germline CDR1 reads MNHEY; CDR2 reads SMNVEV (reference sequence). V was clipped by 6 bases and J by 2 bases; unmatched bases: 11. The CDR3 DNA reads TGTGCCAGCAGGCCCCATACAGGGGGCTCCGCCTACGAGCAGTACTTC. Protein product: CASRPHTGGSAYEQYF.

The chain recombines TRBV7-2 with TRBJ2-5; 7 bases agree with TRBD1. Germline V gives CDR1 SGHTA, CDR2 FQGNSA. Trimming at V came to 3 bases and at J to 5 bases, leaving 3 bases not matched to a gene. The CDR3 totals 13 residues. The DNA of the CDR3 is TGTGCCAGCAGCTTGACAGGGAAGGAGACCCAGTACTTC. As protein: CASSLTGKETQYF.

The chain combines TRBV30 with TRBJ1-2, with TRBD1 identical over 7 bases. V lost 0 bases, J lost 6 bases, and 4 bases stayed unmatched. The CDR3 is 13 residues long. Germline CDR1 GTSNPN, CDR2 SVGIG (reference sequence). As DNA, the CDR3 is TGTGCCTGGAGTGTGTCCAGGGGGGATGGCTACACCTTC. It is translated as CAWSVSRGDGYTF.

The genes are TRBV10-3 and TRBJ2-7; D might be TRBD1 (6 bases). The V end was cut by 6 bases, the J end by 2 bases, with 11 bases between. Germline CDR1 ENHRY, CDR2 SYGVKD. The CDR3 spans 13 residues. DNA of the CDR3: TGTGCCATCAGCGCCGACAGGACCTACGAGCAGTACTTC. Protein: CAISADRTYEQYF.

The V call is TRBV6-5, the J call TRBJ1-1, with 7 bases fitting TRBD1. This CDR3 contains 15 residues. Germline assignment: CDR1 MNHEY and CDR2 SVGAGI. The trim removed 4 bases at V and 1 base at J, leaving 6 bases unmatched. In DNA form, the CDR3 reads TGTGCCAGCAGTTCCGCCGGGACAGAGAACACTGAAGCTTTCTTT. This gives the protein CASSSAGTENTEAFF.

This chain connects TRBV18 to TRBJ2-1, with D uncertain. Trimming shortened V by 3 bases and J by 5 bases, and 14 bases separated the two germline ends. CDR3 size: 15 residues. CDR1 and CDR2 from the germline V gene are KGHSH and LQKENI. This chain's CDR3 is CASSPSENRDNEQFF. The CDR3 DNA follows: TGTGCCAGCTCACCCTCCGAGAACCGAGACAATGAGCAGTTCTTC. The variable domain in full, with the rest retrieved from reference TRBV18 and TRBJ2-1, is NAGVMQNPRHLVRRRGQEARLRCSPMKGHSHVYWYRQLPEEGLKFMVYLQKENIIDESGMPKERFSAEFPKEGPSILRIQQVVRGDSAAYFCASSPSENRDNEQFFGPGTRLTVL.

The V gene is TRBV5-1, the J gene TRBJ2-1, with 8 positions matching TRBD2. CDR3 length: 19 amino acids. The J segment lost 0 bases and the V segment lost 4 bases, leaving 15 bases of the junction unmatched. CDR1 and CDR2 from the germline V gene are SGHRS and YFSETQ. CDR3 sequence (DNA): TGCGCCAGCAGCGGTCTAGCGGACAAGGGGACTAGCTCCTACAATGAGCAGTTCTTC. As protein: CASSGLADKGTSSYNEQFF.

The chain employs TRBV27 and TRBJ2-7; 10 bases agree with TRBD1. Germline V gene data show CDR1 as MNHEY and CDR2 as SMNVEV (reference sequence). The trim removed 2 bases at V and 2 bases at J, leaving 3 bases unmatched. The CDR3 covers 15 residues. The CDR3 spells CASSLKGQGAYEQYF. Written as DNA, the CDR3 is TGTGCCAGCAGTTTAAAAGGACAGGGGGCCTACGAGCAGTACTTC.

V is TRBV7-9 and J is TRBJ2-7; tentative D call: TRBD1 (6 bases). This CDR3 comprises 15 residues. V was shortened by 2 bases and J by 3 bases, with 14 bases between the two germline ends. The germline V gene encodes CDR1 SEHNR and CDR2 FQNEAQ (reference sequence). CDR3 residues: CASSLNQGQNYEQYF. The CDR3 coding sequence is TGTGCCAGCAGCTTAAACCAAGGACAGAACTACGAGCAGTACTTC.

J is TRBJ2-7 and V is TRBV11-1; D might be TRBD1 (6 bases). V was pared by 6 bases and J by 0 bases, with 12 bases between. The CDR3 is made up of 14 amino acids. CDR1 and CDR2 from the germline V gene are SGHAT and FQDESV (reference sequence). The CDR3 spells CASRLRQDSYEQYF. In DNA form, the CDR3 reads TGTGCCAGCAGACTAAGACAGGACTCCTACGAGCAGTACTTC.

CDR3 sequence (DNA): TGTGCCAGCAGTTGGACTATAGGCAATGAGCAGTTCTTC. Its protein product is CASSWTIGNEQFF. The chain carries TRBV27 and TRBJ2-1; TRBD2 might be the D (6 bases). The V and J ends lost 4 bases and 6 bases respectively, with 10 bases between them. This CDR3 is 13 amino acids long. Germline V gene data show CDR1 as MNHEY and CDR2 as SMNVEV (reference sequence).

The V gene is TRBV11-3, the J gene TRBJ1-1; a weak D match, TRBD1 (5 bases). In germline, CDR1 is SGHNT, CDR2 YENEEA. This CDR3 region has 13 residues. V shed 11 bases and J shed 8 bases, with 21 bases lying between them. The CDR3 sequence is CAGGGDLSTEAFF. Written as DNA, the CDR3 is TGTGCCGGAGGAGGGGACTTGTCTACGGAAGCTTTCTTT.

This chain links TRBV7-3 with TRBJ2-3; 16 nucleotides agree with TRBD2. CDR1 SGHTA and CDR2 FQGTGA come from the germline V gene. V lost 5 bases to trimming and J lost 6 bases; unmatched junction nucleotides: 8. CDR3 length equals 17 residues. DNA for the CDR3: TGTGCCAGCAGCGCGGGACTAGCGGGAGGGCCCGCGGATACGCAGTATTTT. As protein: CASSAGLAGGPADTQYF.

This chain connects TRBV25-1 to TRBJ2-7; TRBD1 matches at 11 bases. With V trimmed by 5 bases and J by 4 bases, 4 bases remained unmatched. CDR1 and CDR2 (germline): MGHDK, SYGVNS. The length of the CDR3 is 14 residues. The CDR3 loop is CASSSGQGAYEQYF. CDR3 sequence (DNA): TGTGCCAGCAGTTCCGGACAGGGGGCATACGAGCAGTACTTC.